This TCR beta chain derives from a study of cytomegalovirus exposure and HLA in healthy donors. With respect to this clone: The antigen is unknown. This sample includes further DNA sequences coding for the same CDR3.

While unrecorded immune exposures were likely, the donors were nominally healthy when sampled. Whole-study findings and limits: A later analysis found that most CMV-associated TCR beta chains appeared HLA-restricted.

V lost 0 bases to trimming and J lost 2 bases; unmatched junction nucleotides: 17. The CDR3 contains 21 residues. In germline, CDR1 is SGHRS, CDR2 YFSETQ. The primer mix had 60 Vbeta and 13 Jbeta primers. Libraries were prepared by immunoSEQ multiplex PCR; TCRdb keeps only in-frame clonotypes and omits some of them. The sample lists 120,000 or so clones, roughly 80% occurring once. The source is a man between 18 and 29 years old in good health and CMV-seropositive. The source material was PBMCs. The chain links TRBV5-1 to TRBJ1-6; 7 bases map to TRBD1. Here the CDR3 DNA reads TGCGCCAGCAGCTTGGCCCCCAGCCCGACAGGGATTGAGGCCTATAATTCACCCCTCCACTTT. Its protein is CASSLAPSPTGIEAYNSPLHF.